Sequencing of this TCR beta chain was carried out in a study of CD4+ T cells in melanoma. Study-wide results and limits: A reported correlation linked neoantigen-specific CD4+ T cells to CD8+, macrophage and B cell function. Diverse differentiation states were reported for melanoma neoantigen-specific CD4+ T cells.

Comment on this clone: The antigen is not known.

The germline CDR1 and CDR2 sequences are SGHRS and YFSETQ. This CDR3 contains 15 residues. With 4 bases removed from V and 3 bases from J, the gap between germline ends came to 16 bases. The protocol was immunoSEQ multiplex PCR, while the TCRdb copy is restricted to in-frame clones and leaves out a portion. This sample has 110,000 to 150,000 clones, with around nine tenths found just once. This clonotype was sampled from a human donor with melanoma. The chain links TRBV5-1 to TRBJ1-1; D is possibly TRBD1 (5 bases). This CDR3 is CASSLGLIGDTEAFF. As DNA, the CDR3 is TGCGCCAGCAGCCTCGGACTGATAGGGGACACTGAAGCTTTCTTT.